This T cell receptor (beta chain) was documented in a study of sequential checkpoint blockade in melanoma. Generated by immunoSEQ multiplex PCR, the TCRdb table keeps only in-frame clones and is missing some. The data contain some 21,000 clones, approximately 80% of them seen just once; the ten biggest clones take up 10%. Treatment given: randomized to nivolumab then ipilimumab (arm A) or the reverse (arm B). None of the patients previously received DNA-damaging chemotherapy. Live CD3+CD8+ CD19− CD56− cells were sorted from PBMCs. V was pared by 0 bases and J by 6 bases, with 15 bases between. The germline V gene has CDR1 LNHDA and CDR2 SQIVND (reference sequence). This CDR3 spans 16 amino acids.

The sample in question was CD8+ T cells sorted from blood (inferred from file names), obtained from a patient given nivolumab and ipilimumab in sequence. This clonotype was obtained from a human donor with melanoma. The V call is TRBV19, the J call TRBJ1-5; D remains ambiguous. The CDR3 protein is CASSIDQLGSGQPQHF. CDR3 bases: TGTGCCAGTAGTATAGATCAGCTCGGGTCGGGTCAGCCCCAGCATTTT.